This TCR beta chain was documented in a study of T cells in Graves' hyperthyroidism and ophthalmopathy. General observations from the study: For ophthalmopathy, model prediction preceded onset by a median roughly 5.9 months. Most clonotypes expanded in thyroid above 0.001 were likewise present in blood.

This clonotype was found many times. The antigen remains unidentified. The hyperthyroidism was newly diagnosed and had lasted under 2 months; the patients were aged 18 to 65. Fresh peripheral blood, around 9.3 ml of it, supplied the PBMCs. The source material, RNA transcripts, was used to amplify TCR beta CDR3 regions. RT-PCR in the first round (using the HTBI primer set) targeted the TCR CDR3. TCRdb reanalysed the multiplex PCR reads using MiXCR and keeps one entry per CDR3 protein. The data hold 75,000 to 100,000 distinct CDR3 sequences, with approximately 56% observed a single time. Sequencing was done on a sample of blood. The source of this sequence is a woman in her forties with Graves' hyperthyroidism.

CDR3 protein: CASSLTLGRETQYF. DNA for the CDR3: TGCGCCAGCAGCTTGACTCTCGGCCGAGAGACCCAGTACTTC. The chain links TRBV5-1 to TRBJ2-5, with unresolved D. CDR3 length equals 14 residues. Germline V CDR1 and CDR2: SGHRS, YFSETQ. V was trimmed by 1 base and J by 4 bases, leaving 11 bases between them.